Presented here are 23 T cell receptor beta chains from one specimen sequenced in a study of blood T cell repertoires in COVID-19. Libraries were prepared by immunoSEQ multiplex PCR; TCRdb keeps only in-frame clonotypes and omits some of them. This repertoire shows approximately 470,000 clones, roughly nine tenths found once; its top ten account for approximately 0.7%. The sample taken for sequencing was PBMCs or T cells enriched from blood (not recorded which). These receptors all come from a young woman who had recovered from COVID-19.

The rearrangement joins TRBV7-8 to TRBJ2-1; tentatively, D is TRBD2 (6 bases). The germline V gene encodes CDR1 SGHVS and CDR2 FQNEAQ. Trimming stripped 2 bases from V and 8 bases from J, with 16 bases between. The CDR3 loop spans 15 amino acids. CDR3 region: CASSLLSGGFDEQFF. In DNA, the CDR3 is TGTGCCAGCAGCTTATTGTCAGGAGGGTTTGATGAGCAGTTCTTC.

This chain joins TRBV5-4 and TRBJ2-7; TRBD1 is a possible D gene (6 bases). The length of the CDR3 is 13 residues. CDR1 SGHNT and CDR2 YYREEE come from the germline V gene (reference sequence). Trimming stripped 0 bases from V and 4 bases from J, with 8 bases between. The CDR3 reads CASSLGTVYEQYF. The CDR3 DNA reads TGTGCCAGCAGCTTGGGGACAGTTTACGAGCAGTACTTC.

The chain combines TRBV4-2 with TRBJ2-5; 8 nucleotides line up with TRBD2. The V segment lost 1 base and the J segment 2 bases; nucleotides outside the gene matches: 6. Germline loops: CDR1 LGHNA, CDR2 YNFKEQ. This CDR3 comprises 16 residues. CDR3 amino acids: CASSQVAAGEQETQYF. DNA for the CDR3: TGTGCCAGCAGCCAAGTAGCAGCGGGGGAGCAAGAGACCCAGTACTTC.

This clone was counted a few times. J is TRBJ2-7 and V is TRBV27; 7 bases are shared with TRBD2. The CDR3 runs 15 residues. Germline trimming cut 0 bases from V and 0 bases from J; bases unmatched to any gene: 2. Germline CDR1 MNHEY, CDR2 SMNVEV (reference sequence). The CDR3 is CASSLSGGGSYEQYF. The DNA for the CDR3 is TGTGCCAGCAGTTTATCTGGGGGGGGCTCCTACGAGCAGTACTTC.

This chain links TRBV5-6 with TRBJ1-5; perhaps TRBD1 as D (5 bases). Germline CDR1 is SGHDT and CDR2 is YYEEEE. The CDR3 has 16 residues. V was shortened by 3 bases and J by 1 base, with 14 bases between the two germline ends. In nucleotides, the CDR3 is TGTGCCAGCAGCTCGGCGGGGGGTGGAAGCAATCAGCCCCAGCATTTT. This gives the protein CASSSAGGGSNQPQHF.

This chain connects TRBV10-1 to TRBJ2-7; D gene uncertain. Per germline, CDR1 WNHNN and CDR2 SYGVQD (reference sequence). The CDR3 runs to 12 residues. With 3 bases removed from V and 5 bases from J, the gap between germline ends came to 8 bases. The CDR3 protein is CASSDPFHEQYF. The CDR3 DNA reads TGCGCCAGCAGTGACCCTTTCCACGAGCAGTACTTC.

The chain carries TRBV6-1 and TRBJ1-1, with 7 nucleotides matching TRBD1. The germline CDR1 and CDR2 sequences are MNHNS and SASEGT. The V and J ends lost 3 bases and 5 bases, in that order; junction bases with no gene match: 6. The length of the CDR3 is 14 residues. CDR3 sequence (DNA): TGTGCCAGCAGTGATTTCACAGGGGAAACTGAAGCTTTCTTT. Translated, it gives CASSDFTGETEAFF.

The rearrangement joins TRBV29-1 to TRBJ1-1; TRBD1 matches at 7 bases. The CDR3 length is 15 residues. Losses at the gene ends were 5 bases for V and 3 bases for J; bases not matched to a gene: 12. Germline V gene data show CDR1 as SQVTM and CDR2 as ANQGSEA. The CDR3 region is CSVRGTRQGDTEAFF. The CDR3 DNA sequence: TGCAGCGTTAGGGGAACCCGTCAGGGGGACACTGAAGCTTTCTTT.

Only a few counts were recorded for this clone. The CDR3 is CASSQFPPGGTEAFF. CDR3 DNA sequence: TGTGCCAGCAGCCAATTTCCCCCAGGGGGAACTGAAGCTTTCTTT. This chain links TRBV4-2 with TRBJ1-1; 7 bases are a match to TRBD1. With 2 bases clipped from V and 5 bases from J, the junction kept 8 bases outside the gene matches. Germline values: CDR1 LGHNA, CDR2 YNFKEQ. The CDR3 sequence is 15 residues long.

CDR3 nucleotides: TGTGCCAGCAGTGACAGGGTGTCCTACGAGCAGTACTTC. It translates to CASSDRVSYEQYF. V gene TRBV25-1 combines with J gene TRBJ2-7; D is possibly TRBD1 (5 bases). Trimming shortened V by 3 bases and J by 1 base, and 7 bases separated the two germline ends. The germline V gene has CDR1 MGHDK and CDR2 SYGVNS. The CDR3 loop spans 13 amino acids.

The V call is TRBV21-1, the J call TRBJ1-2; TRBD1 reflects the table's D call only, with no check against the DNA. TRBV21-1 corresponds to a pseudogene. CDR3 length: 15 amino acids. CDR3 sequence reads: CASSKAGEGNYGYTF. The CDR3 DNA sequence: TGTGCCAGCAGCAAAGCAGGGGAAGGAAACTATGGCTACACCTTC.

The rearrangement uses TRBV6-5 and TRBJ1-1; D not certain. The CDR3 is 15 residues long. V was shortened by 6 bases and J by 8 bases, with 22 bases between the two germline ends. Germline V gene sequence: CDR1 MNHEY, CDR2 SVGAGI. The CDR3 nucleotides read TGTGCCAGCAGCCCCACCCGGGTCCTCGGGAGGGAAGCTTTCTTT. Its protein product is CASSPTRVLGREAFF.

This clone showed up just once. The chain uses TRBV30 and TRBJ1-2; D might be TRBD1 (6 bases). CDR1 GTSNPN and CDR2 SVGIG come from the germline V gene (reference sequence). This CDR3 contains 12 residues. The V end was cut by 7 bases, the J end by 2 bases, with 11 bases between. In DNA, the CDR3 is TGTGCCTCCGAGGACAGAAACTATGGCTACACCTTC. Residues: CASEDRNYGYTF.

This chain uses TRBV7-9 with TRBJ2-5, with D perhaps matching TRBD1 (5 bases). This CDR3 has 14 residues. Germline CDR1 SEHNR, CDR2 FQNEAQ (reference sequence). The germline V and J ends were trimmed by 5 bases and 2 bases, with 12 bases remaining between them. CDR3: CASSQGAVQETQYF. CDR3 DNA sequence: TGTGCCAGCAGCCAAGGGGCAGTACAAGAGACCCAGTACTTC.

The V gene is TRBV5-4, the J gene TRBJ2-1, with D possibly TRBD1 on 6 matching bases. Germline loops: CDR1 SGHNT, CDR2 YYREEE (reference sequence). V lost 3 bases, J lost 6 bases, and 16 bases lay in between. The CDR3 is 15 amino acids. The CDR3 coding sequence is TGTGCCAGCAGCTCCCAGGGGCCGCCTCCCAATGAGCAGTTCTTC. This sequence encodes CASSSQGPPPNEQFF.

J is TRBJ2-7 and V is TRBV28, with D uncertain. Germline V gene sequence: CDR1 MDHEN, CDR2 SYDVKM. The CDR3 has 13 amino acids. The ends were cut back, 6 bases at V and 7 bases at J, with 16 bases in the middle. This CDR3 is CASSSPTFPEQYF. In DNA, the CDR3 is TGTGCCAGCAGCTCCCCGACATTCCCGGAGCAGTACTTC.

The chain couples TRBV5-6 to TRBJ2-1; 9 nucleotides match TRBD1. The CDR3 runs 16 residues. Germline V gene lookup returns CDR1 SGHDT and CDR2 YYEEEE. The trim removed 2 bases at V and 0 bases at J, leaving 3 bases unmatched. The CDR3 sequence is CASSFDRGYSYNEQFF. As DNA, the CDR3 is TGTGCCAGCAGCTTCGACAGGGGGTACTCCTACAATGAGCAGTTCTTC.

The chain joins TRBV19 to TRBJ2-1; 10 bases line up with TRBD1. The germline CDR1 and CDR2 sequences are LNHDA and SQIVND (reference sequence). The CDR3 totals 15 residues. Trimming at V came to 5 bases and at J to 6 bases, leaving 7 bases not matched to a gene. The CDR3, as DNA: TGTGCCAGTAGTTCGGACAGGGGGTCAGGCAATGAGCAGTTCTTC. It translates to CASSSDRGSGNEQFF.

The chain links TRBV5-6 to TRBJ2-7, with D perhaps matching TRBD1 (6 bases). Per the germline V gene, CDR1 is SGHDT and CDR2 is YYEEEE. This CDR3 has 15 amino acids. Trimming shortened V by 7 bases and J by 4 bases, and 21 bases separated the two germline ends. CDR3 coding DNA: TGTGCCAGCCTTCCCAGGGGCGTCTCCAGATACGAGCAGTACTTC. Protein sequence: CASLPRGVSRYEQYF.

The genes are TRBV6-5 and TRBJ1-4; D possibly corresponds to TRBD1 (6 bases). V gave up 7 bases and J gave up 8 bases, with 14 bases separating them. Germline CDR1 is MNHEY and CDR2 is SVGAGI. This CDR3 is 13 amino acids long. The CDR3 region has the DNA TGTGCCAGCAAAGCAACAGGGTACGAAAAACTGTTTTTT. As protein: CASKATGYEKLFF.

The rearrangement joins TRBV4-1 to TRBJ1-3; D unclear. V was cut by 4 bases and J by 2 bases, with 6 bases left in between. This CDR3 comprises 13 residues. The germline V gene encodes CDR1 MGHRA and CDR2 YSYEKL. The DNA of the CDR3 is TGCGCCAGCAGCCTATGGCCTGGAAACACCATATATTTT. This translates into CASSLWPGNTIYF.

This clone was seen only once. V and J are TRBV7-9 and TRBJ1-2, with 7 bases identical to TRBD1. V lost 4 bases and J lost 6; bases outside the gene matches: 11. Germline-derived CDR1 and CDR2 are SEHNR and FQNEAQ (reference sequence). This CDR3 region has 15 residues. The CDR3 sequence is CASSSPLTGLDGYTF. DNA for the CDR3: TGTGCCAGCAGCTCTCCCTTGACAGGGCTGGATGGCTACACCTTC. The full variable domain, its missing parts supplied by reference TRBV7-9 and TRBJ1-2, is DTGVSQNPRHKITKRGQNVTFRCDPISEHNRLYWYRQTLGQGPEFLTYFQNEAQLEKSRLLSDRFSAERPKGSFSTLEIQRTEQGDSAMYLCASSSPLTGLDGYTFGSGTRLTVV.

The chain combines TRBV5-1 with TRBJ1-1; D is unclear. V dropped 5 bases and J dropped 7 bases, with 18 bases sitting between them. The CDR3 runs to 14 residues. From germline, CDR1 is SGHRS and CDR2 YFSETQ. CDR3 bases: TGCGCCAGCAGGCGGATGGAAGGTGGTGTTGAAGCTTTCTTT. As protein: CASRRMEGGVEAFF. Full variable domain (remainder filled in from reference TRBV5-1 and TRBJ1-1): KAGVTQTPRYLIKTRGQQVTLSCSPISGHRSVSWYQQTPGQGLQFLFEYFSETQRNKGNFPGRFSGRQFSNSRSEMNVSTLELGDSALYLCASRRMEGGVEAFFGQGTRLTVV.